This T cell receptor (beta chain) is drawn from a study of blood T cell repertoires in COVID-19. This clone was found a few times. Clones were read by immunoSEQ multiplex PCR, and TCRdb kept only the in-frame ones, dropping some. The sample holds 220,000 or so clones, roughly 80% seen once. The CDR3 sequence is 17 residues long. V lost 3 bases and J lost 1, with 20 bases in between. CDR1 is SGHDT and CDR2 is YYEEEE in the germline V gene. The sequenced material came from PBMCs or T cells enriched from blood (not recorded which). The V and J genes are TRBV5-6 and TRBJ2-7; tentatively, D is TRBD1 (5 bases). This clonotype was sampled from a woman between 40 and 50 years old with acute COVID-19. The CDR3 reads CASSYQVGPGESYEQYF. Here the CDR3 DNA reads TGTGCCAGCAGCTATCAGGTGGGGCCCGGTGAATCCTACGAGCAGTACTTC. The whole variable domain, filled in from reference TRBV5-6 and TRBJ2-7, reads DAGVTQSPTHLIKTRGQQVTLRCSPKSGHDTVSWYQQALGQGPQFIFQYYEEEERQRGNFPDRFSGHQFPNYSSELNVNALLLGDSALYLCASSYQVGPGESYEQYFGPGTRLTVT.